This T cell receptor beta chain was sequenced for a study of identical twins. This clonotype occurred a few times. Its antigen is not identified. J lost 5 bases, V lost 0 bases, and 8 bases had no gene match. CDR1 LGHNA and CDR2 YNFKEQ come from the germline V gene. The CDR3 is 17 residues long. TCRdb redid the calling of the 5' RACE reads with MiXCR, one entry per CDR3 protein. Of about 330,000 distinct CDR3 sequences detected, around an eighth appear once; the ten largest clones hold about 7%. Study observations and caveats: Insertion counts were lower in abundant cord blood beta clonotypes, a trend that memory repertoires did not show.

The same sample was also used in a study of yellow fever vaccine responses in identical twins.

The TCR comes from a woman aged 18-29 years in good health. The sample consisted of CD8+ T cells sorted from blood. The V gene is TRBV4-2, the J gene TRBJ2-3; 10 bases are shared with TRBD2. As DNA, the CDR3 is TGTGCCAGCAGCCAAGATGTGCCTAGCGGGGGAAGAGATACGCAGTATTTT. It is translated as CASSQDVPSGGRDTQYF.